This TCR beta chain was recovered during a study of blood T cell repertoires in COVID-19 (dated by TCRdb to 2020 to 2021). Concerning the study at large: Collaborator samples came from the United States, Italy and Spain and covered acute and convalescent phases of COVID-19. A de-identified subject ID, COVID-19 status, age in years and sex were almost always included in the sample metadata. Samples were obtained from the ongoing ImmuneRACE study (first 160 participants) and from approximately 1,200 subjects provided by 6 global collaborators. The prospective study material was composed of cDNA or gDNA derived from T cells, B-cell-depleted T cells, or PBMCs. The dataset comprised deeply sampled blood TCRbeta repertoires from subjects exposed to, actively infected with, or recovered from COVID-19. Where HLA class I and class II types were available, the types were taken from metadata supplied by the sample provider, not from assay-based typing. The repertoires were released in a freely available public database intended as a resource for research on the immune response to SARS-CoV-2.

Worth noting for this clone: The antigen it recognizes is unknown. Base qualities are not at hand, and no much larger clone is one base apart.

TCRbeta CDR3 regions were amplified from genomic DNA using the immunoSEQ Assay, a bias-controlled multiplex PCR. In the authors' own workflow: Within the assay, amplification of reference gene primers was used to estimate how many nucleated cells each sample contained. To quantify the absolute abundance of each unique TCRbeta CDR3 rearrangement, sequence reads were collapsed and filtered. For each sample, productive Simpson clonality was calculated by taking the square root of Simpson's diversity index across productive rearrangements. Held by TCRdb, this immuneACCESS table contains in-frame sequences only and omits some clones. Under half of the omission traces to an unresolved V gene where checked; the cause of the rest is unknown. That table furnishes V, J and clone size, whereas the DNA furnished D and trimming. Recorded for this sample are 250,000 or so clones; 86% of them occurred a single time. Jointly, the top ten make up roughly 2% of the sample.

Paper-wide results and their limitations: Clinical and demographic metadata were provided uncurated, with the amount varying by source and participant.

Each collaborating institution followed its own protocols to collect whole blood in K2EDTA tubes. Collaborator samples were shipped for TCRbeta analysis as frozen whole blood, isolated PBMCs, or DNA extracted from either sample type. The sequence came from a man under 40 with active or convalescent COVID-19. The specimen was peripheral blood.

In nucleotide form, the sequence is TGTGCCAGCAGGGGTGGGACTAGCGGCGATAATGAGCAGTTCTTC. This sequence encodes CASRGGTSGDNEQFF. Here the chain combines TRBV28 and TRBJ2-1, with 11 middle bases fitting TRBD2. From V the trimming removes 6 bases and from J it removes 7 bases, while the gene matches leave 8 bases of the junction unaccounted for. CDR1 and CDR2 are drawn from the germline V gene: MDHEN, SYDVKM. Counted from cysteine to phenylalanine, this CDR3 has 15 amino acids. Just the 45-base CDR3 DNA is kept, in frame starting at base 1.